Listed here are 27 T cell receptor beta chains from one sample, sequenced in a study of prognosis after radiotherapy for stage I lung cancer. Genomic DNA served as the source from which two-round multiplex PCR generated TCR beta CDR3 amplicons. Each TRBV and TRBJ gene had its own primer in the first PCR round. Each CDR3 protein gets one entry after TCRdb re-called the multiplex PCR reads with MiXCR. The table lists fewer than 30,000 distinct CDR3 sequences, around 42% of them singletons. Sequenced material: PBMCs, taken before or after stereotactic body radiation therapy (not recorded which). These receptors were collected from a donor older than 45 with non-small cell lung cancer.

Concerning this clonotype itself: A far larger clone is a single base away, which makes a read error likely. V gene TRBV2 combines with J gene TRBJ2-5, with D perhaps matching TRBD1 (6 bases). The J call is doubtful: the DNA matches TRBJ2-1 better. This CDR3 contains 12 residues. In germline, CDR1 is SNHLY, CDR2 FYNNEI. Here the CDR3 reads CASRPDSGEQFF. CDR3 nucleotide sequence: TGTGCCAGCAGGCCGGACAGTGGTGAGCAGTTCTTC.

This clonotype was seen just once. The rearrangement links TRBV6-5 to TRBJ1-2; D call uncertain. This CDR3 has 15 residues. Per germline, CDR1 MNHEY and CDR2 SVGAGI. With 2 bases removed from V and 8 bases from J, the gap between germline ends came to 18 bases. DNA of the CDR3: TGTGCCAGCAGTTACCAACATGTGGCTGTAAGGGGCTACACCTTC. Its translation: CASSYQHVAVRGYTF.

This clonotype was seen repeatedly, ten times or more. V is TRBV7-3 and J is TRBJ2-1; D is perhaps TRBD1 (6 bases). CDR3 size: 14 residues. Per germline, CDR1 SGHTA and CDR2 FQGTGA. The V and J ends lost 5 bases and 2 bases respectively, with 10 bases between them. The CDR3 coding sequence is TGTGCCAGCAGCCCGGGACAAGCCTACAATGAGCAGTTCTTC. Protein: CASSPGQAYNEQFF.

The chain carries TRBV5-5 and TRBJ1-1, with no clear D. V was cut by 2 bases and J by 1 base, with 9 bases left in between. The CDR3 has 14 amino acids. Germline V gene lookup returns CDR1 SGHKS and CDR2 YYEKEE (reference sequence). The CDR3 spells CASSFPTRNTEAFF. Written as DNA, the CDR3 is TGTGCCAGCAGCTTCCCTACTCGGAACACTGAAGCTTTCTTT.

The J gene is TRBJ1-2, the V gene TRBV6-1, with TRBD1 identical over 11 bases. The CDR3 extends over 15 amino acids. Germline lookup yields CDR1 MNHNS and CDR2 SASEGT. The trim removed 10 bases at V and 8 bases at J, leaving 15 bases unmatched. The CDR3 DNA is TGTGCCACAAAACCCCCCGGACAGGGGGCAAGCGGCTACACCTTC. Its translation is CATKPPGQGASGYTF.

V is TRBV2 and J is TRBJ1-6; D perhaps matches TRBD1 (6 bases). CDR1 is SNHLY, CDR2 FYNNEI, per germline. The CDR3 loop spans 12 amino acids. The CDR3 region has the DNA TGTGACAGTAGCAGGGACACTTCACCCCTCCACTTT. Its protein product is CDSSRDTSPLHF.

This clonotype was counted ten times or more. The V gene is TRBV5-1, the J gene TRBJ1-2; D might be TRBD1 (6 bases). Germline V gene lookup returns CDR1 SGHRS and CDR2 YFSETQ. The CDR3 is 13 amino acids. Trimming pared 5 bases from V and 8 bases from J, leaving 16 bases between. CDR3 bases: TGCGCCAGCAGTCCGCAGGGGATGGAAGGCTACACCTTC. It is translated as CASSPQGMEGYTF. Based on the CDR3 plus reference TRBV5-1 and TRBJ1-2, the full variable domain is KAGVTQTPRYLIKTRGQQVTLSCSPISGHRSVSWYQQTPGQGLQFLFEYFSETQRNKGNFPGRFSGRQFSNSRSEMNVSTLELGDSALYLCASSPQGMEGYTFGSGTRLTVV.

This clonotype rates as medium-sized. The genes are TRBV6-1 and TRBJ1-6; 7 bases are a match to TRBD1. Unmatched junction bases numbered 15, after V lost 10 bases and J lost 6 bases. Germline assignment: CDR1 MNHNS and CDR2 SASEGT. This CDR3 contains 16 residues. The CDR3 coding sequence is TGTGCCACCCGAATGGAGGGGGCGCGTATTAATTCACCCCTCCACTTT. Its translation: CATRMEGARINSPLHF.

This clonotype has just a few counts. A far larger clone is off by one base, so a read error is likely. The rearrangement links TRBV6-2 or TRBV6-3 to TRBJ2-3, with 7 bases matching TRBD2. The V and J ends lost 7 bases and 2 bases, in that order; junction bases with no gene match: 3. Germline-derived CDR1 and CDR2 are MNHEY and SVGEGT. The CDR3 is made up of 13 amino acids. Written as DNA, the CDR3 is TGTGCCAGCAAGAGCGGGATCACAGATACGCAGTATTTT. It specifies CASKSGITDTQYF.

At least ten counts were recorded for this clonotype. CDR3 coding DNA: TGTGCCAGCAGCTTGGCCTGGGATTCACCCCTCCACTTT. This translates into CASSLAWDSPLHF. The chain combines TRBV5-6 with TRBJ1-6; D call uncertain. Germline-derived CDR1 and CDR2 are SGHDT and YYEEEE. Trimming removed 0 bases at V and 8 bases at J, with 6 bases between. CDR3 size: 13 residues. Variable domain in full (rest from reference TRBV5-6 and TRBJ1-6): DAGVTQSPTHLIKTRGQQVTLRCSPKSGHDTVSWYQQALGQGPQFIFQYYEEEERQRGNFPDRFSGHQFPNYSSELNVNALLLGDSALYLCASSLAWDSPLHFGNGTRLTVT.

The V call is TRBV20-1, the J call TRBJ1-6; 9 positions agree with TRBD1. The CDR3 is made up of 18 amino acids. Germline V gene data show CDR1 as DFQATT and CDR2 as SNEGSKA (reference sequence). J gave up 2 bases and V 4 bases, and 12 bases lay outside the gene matches. The CDR3 DNA follows: TGCAGTGCTATACCGGCGACAGGGGGTATAGCCTATAATTCACCCCTCCACTTT. Its translation is CSAIPATGGIAYNSPLHF.

This clonotype came up once. This probably arose from a read error, given a far larger clone one base away. The chain is built from TRBV28 and TRBJ1-5; TRBD1 matches at 7 bases. Looked up from germline, CDR1 is MDHEN and CDR2 is SYDVKM. V gave up 6 bases and J gave up 10 bases; unmatched junction bases: 9. The CDR3 length is 13 residues. In DNA, the CDR3 is TGTGCCAGCAGCCGGGACAGAAGACATCCCCAGCATTTT. Translating it yields CASSRDRRHPQHF.

The chain employs TRBV15 and TRBJ1-4; tentative D call: TRBD1 (6 bases). The V gene's germline CDR1 is LNHNV and CDR2 YYDKDF (reference sequence). V dropped 5 bases and J dropped 6 bases, with 19 bases sitting between them. This CDR3 comprises 16 residues. CDR3: CATSSDDGGLHEKLFF. DNA for the CDR3: TGTGCCACCAGCTCAGACGACGGGGGGCTTCATGAAAAACTGTTTTTT.

By sample fraction, this clonotype is medium-sized. V and J are TRBV6-2 or TRBV6-3 and TRBJ1-3; maybe TRBD1 (5 bases). V lost 4 bases and J 0 bases, leaving 10 bases between the germline ends. CDR3 size: 15 residues. Germline CDR1 is MNHEY and CDR2 is SVGEGT. The CDR3 spells CASSSDTGSGNTIYF. As DNA, the CDR3 is TGTGCCAGCAGTTCGGACACGGGCTCTGGAAACACCATATATTTT.

Many counts were recorded for this clonotype. V usage is TRBV5-1 and J usage is TRBJ2-7; 7 bases match TRBD1. The CDR3 is 17 amino acids. The junction had 9 bases not matched to a gene; V was cut back by 0 bases and J by 0 bases. Per the germline V gene, CDR1 is SGHRS and CDR2 is YFSETQ. CDR3 region: CASSLGPTGESSYEQYF. Written as DNA, the CDR3 is TGCGCCAGCAGCTTGGGACCCACAGGGGAGAGCTCCTACGAGCAGTACTTC.

Comment on this clonotype: This likely stems from a read error, as it lies one base from a far larger clone. The V call is TRBV28, the J call TRBJ1-2; D unclear. Germline V gives CDR1 MDHEN, CDR2 SYDVKM. CDR3 length equals 14 residues. Trimming pared 5 bases from V and 9 bases from J, leaving 19 bases between. The CDR3 protein is CASSDPGEEVSYTF. The CDR3 coding sequence is TGTGCCAGCAGTGACCCCGGGGAGGAAGTGAGCTACACCTTC.

This clonotype showed up many times. The J gene is TRBJ2-7, the V gene TRBV20-1; the D is unclear. Germline CDR1 DFQATT, CDR2 SNEGSKA (reference sequence). V was shortened by 6 bases and J by 0 bases, with 9 bases between the two germline ends. The length of the CDR3 is 12 residues. The DNA of the CDR3 is TGCAGTGCCCCCGCTAGCTCCTACGAGCAGTACTTC. This encodes CSAPASSYEQYF.

This clonotype was counted many times. The chain couples TRBV28 to TRBJ2-3; the match to TRBD2 covers 14 bases. Germline CDR1 and CDR2: MDHEN and SYDVKM. CDR3 length: 18 residues. The V and J ends lost 2 bases and 2 bases, in that order; junction bases with no gene match: 6. The CDR3 is CASSLLGLAGGLTDTQYF. The CDR3 DNA is TGTGCCAGCAGTTTACTCGGACTAGCGGGGGGCCTCACAGATACGCAGTATTTT.

This clonotype was seen just once. The junction does not match germline at one end; this may be a read error. The chain employs TRBV11-2 and TRBJ2-2; D perhaps matches TRBD1 (7 bases). This CDR3 contains 15 residues. The germline CDR1 and CDR2 sequences are SGHAT and FQNNGV. As DNA, the CDR3 is TGTGCCAGCAGCTCCGGGACAGCGAACACCGGGGGGCTGTTTTTT. Amino acids: CASSSGTANTGGLFF. The entire variable domain, with the rest obtained from reference TRBV11-2 and TRBJ2-2, is as follows: EAGVAQSPRYKIIEKRQSVAFWCNPISGHATLYWYQQILGQGPKLLIQFQNNGVVDDSQLPKDRFSAERLKGVDSTLKIQPAKLEDSAVYLCASSSGTANTGGLFFGEGSRLTVL.

Worth noting for this clonotype: This could be a read error, since a much larger clone is one nucleotide away. The chain joins TRBV29-1 to TRBJ2-5, with D perhaps TRBD1 or TRBD2 (5 bases each). V shed 8 bases and J shed 5 bases, with 15 bases lying between them. This CDR3 spans 12 amino acids. Germline loops: CDR1 SQVTM, CDR2 ANQGSEA. The DNA of the CDR3 is TGCAGCCTCATGGGGCCGGGGGAGACCCAGTACTTC. Translating it yields CSLMGPGETQYF.

Of note for this clonotype: Given a far larger clone just one base away, this is likely a sequencing read error. The chain employs TRBV7-9 and TRBJ2-1; D remains unclear. The CDR3 sequence is 16 residues long. Germline lookup yields CDR1 SEHNR and CDR2 FQNEAQ (reference sequence). Trimming took 1 base from V and 1 from J, leaving 11 bases between them. CDR3 nucleotide sequence: TGTGCCAGCAGCTTAGTGGGCCTGGGGTCCTACAATGAGCAGTTCTTC. Translated: CASSLVGLGSYNEQFF.

By share of the sample, this clonotype is medium-sized. The V and J genes are TRBV7-2 and TRBJ2-1; 8 nucleotides agree with TRBD1. The germline gives CDR1 SGHTA, CDR2 FQGNSA. This CDR3 comprises 14 residues. V shed 0 bases, J shed 6 bases, and the junction held 1 base outside the gene matches. CDR3 in amino acids: CASSLAGQVNEQFF. Written as DNA, the CDR3 is TGTGCCAGCAGCTTAGCGGGACAGGTCAATGAGCAGTTCTTC.

Of note for this clonotype: A read error is possible here, since a much larger clone lies one base away. This chain joins TRBV4-1 and TRBJ2-3; a weak D match, TRBD1 (5 bases). Looked up from germline, CDR1 is MGHRA and CDR2 is YSYEKL. The CDR3 contains 15 residues. Here the CDR3 reads CARSQAPVTGDTQYF. The CDR3 region has the DNA TGCGCCAGAAGCCAAGCACCGGTTACAGGAGATACGCAGTATTTT.

The J gene is TRBJ2-7, the V gene TRBV5-1; no firm D call. V lost 7 bases and J lost 2, with 13 bases in between. This CDR3 comprises 13 residues. Germline-derived CDR1 and CDR2 are SGHRS and YFSETQ. CDR3 loop: CASHALSTYEQYF. CDR3 DNA: TGCGCCAGCCATGCCCTATCGACCTACGAGCAGTACTTC.

A note on this clonotype: The junction shows a germline mismatch at one end, possibly a read error. The chain couples TRBV7-6 to TRBJ2-2; D might be TRBD2 (6 bases). This CDR3 spans 15 amino acids. The V gene's germline CDR1 is SGHVS and CDR2 FNYEAQ. DNA of the CDR3: TGTGCCAGCAGATTAGGAGGGGAGGTTACCGGGGAGCTGTTTTTT. This translates into CASRLGGEVTGELFF.

The chain links TRBV6-5 to TRBJ2-7; either TRBD1 or TRBD2 may fit D (7 bases each). Between the trimmed V and J ends, which lost 6 bases and 2 bases, there was a span of 32 bases. CDR3 length: 20 amino acids. Germline V gene lookup returns CDR1 MNHEY and CDR2 SVGAGI. The CDR3 sequence: CASSYPRGAGEAGGTYEQYF. The DNA of the CDR3 is TGTGCCAGCAGCTACCCCCGGGGGGCGGGAGAGGCAGGGGGAACCTACGAGCAGTACTTC.

This clonotype was seen many times. The chain employs TRBV20-1 and TRBJ1-2; D is unresolved. The CDR3 is made up of 11 amino acids. The ends were cut back, 6 bases at V and 3 bases at J, with 8 bases in the middle. The V gene's germline CDR1 is DFQATT and CDR2 SNEGSKA (reference sequence). The CDR3 region is CSAQRDYGYTF. In DNA form, the CDR3 reads TGCAGTGCACAGAGAGACTATGGCTACACCTTC.